This TCR beta chain was recovered during a study of blood T cell repertoires in COVID-19. CDR1 is LNHDA and CDR2 is SQIVND in the germline V gene (reference sequence). The CDR3 has 14 amino acids. The ends lost 9 bases at V and 8 bases at J; junction bases unmatched: 14. The protocol was immunoSEQ multiplex PCR, while the TCRdb copy is restricted to in-frame clones and leaves out a portion. This sample yields about 88,000 clones, of which 90% to 95% are seen a single time; about 1.8% belongs to the top ten. Sequencing used peripheral blood. This receptor was identified in a human donor with active COVID-19. The donor label of this sample is uncertain. The V and J genes are TRBV19 and TRBJ1-2; TRBD1 agrees at 8 bases. CDR3 sequence (DNA): TGTGCCAGCGGGGAGACAGGGGCTCGGTGGGGCTACACCTTC. Its protein is CASGETGARWGYTF.